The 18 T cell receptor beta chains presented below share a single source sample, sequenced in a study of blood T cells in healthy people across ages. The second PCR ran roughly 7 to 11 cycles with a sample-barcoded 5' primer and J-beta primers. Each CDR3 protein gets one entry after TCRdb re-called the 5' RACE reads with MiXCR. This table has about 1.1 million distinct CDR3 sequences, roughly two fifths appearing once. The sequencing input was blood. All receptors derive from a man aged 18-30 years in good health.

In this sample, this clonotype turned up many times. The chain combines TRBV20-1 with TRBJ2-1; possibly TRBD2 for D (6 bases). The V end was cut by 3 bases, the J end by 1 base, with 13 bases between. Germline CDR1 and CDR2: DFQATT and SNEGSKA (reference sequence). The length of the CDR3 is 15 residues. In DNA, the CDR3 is TGCAGTGCTAGTAGGGGAGGTGTGTCCTACAATGAGCAGTTCTTC. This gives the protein CSASRGGVSYNEQFF.

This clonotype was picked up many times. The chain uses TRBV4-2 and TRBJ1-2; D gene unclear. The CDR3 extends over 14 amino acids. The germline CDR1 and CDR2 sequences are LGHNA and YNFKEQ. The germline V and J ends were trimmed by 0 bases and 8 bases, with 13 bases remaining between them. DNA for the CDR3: TGTGCCAGCAGCCAAGACCTGAGTTTCAGGGGCTACACCTTC. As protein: CASSQDLSFRGYTF.

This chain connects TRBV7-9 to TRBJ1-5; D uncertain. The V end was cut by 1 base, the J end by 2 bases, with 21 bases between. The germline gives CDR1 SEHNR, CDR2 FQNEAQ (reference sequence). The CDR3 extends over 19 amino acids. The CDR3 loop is CASSLGRQDQEFCNQPQHF. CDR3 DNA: TGTGCCAGCAGCTTAGGCCGGCAGGACCAGGAGTTTTGCAATCAGCCCCAGCATTTT.

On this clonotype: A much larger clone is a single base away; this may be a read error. The CDR3: CASSRGQSTTPTDTQYF. The CDR3 DNA reads as TGCGCCAGCAGCAGGGGACAGTCAACAACACCGACAGATACGCAGTATTTT. This chain joins TRBV5-1 and TRBJ2-3, with 7 nucleotides matching TRBD1. Trimming at V came to 4 bases and at J to 3 bases, leaving 14 bases not matched to a gene. Germline-derived CDR1 and CDR2 are SGHRS and YFSETQ. This CDR3 contains 17 residues.

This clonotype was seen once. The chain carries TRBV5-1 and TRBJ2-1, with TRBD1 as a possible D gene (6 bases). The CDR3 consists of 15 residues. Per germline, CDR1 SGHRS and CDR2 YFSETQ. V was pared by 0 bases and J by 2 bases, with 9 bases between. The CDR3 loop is CASSLGDTTYNEQFF. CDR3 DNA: TGCGCCAGCAGCTTGGGGGACACGACCTACAATGAGCAGTTCTTC.

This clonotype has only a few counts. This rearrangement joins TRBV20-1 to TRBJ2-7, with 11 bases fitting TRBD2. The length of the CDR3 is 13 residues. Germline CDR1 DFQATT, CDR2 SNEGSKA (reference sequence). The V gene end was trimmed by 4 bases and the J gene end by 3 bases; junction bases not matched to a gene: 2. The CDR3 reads CSATLAGVYEQYF. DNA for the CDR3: TGCAGTGCTACACTAGCGGGGGTCTACGAGCAGTACTTC.

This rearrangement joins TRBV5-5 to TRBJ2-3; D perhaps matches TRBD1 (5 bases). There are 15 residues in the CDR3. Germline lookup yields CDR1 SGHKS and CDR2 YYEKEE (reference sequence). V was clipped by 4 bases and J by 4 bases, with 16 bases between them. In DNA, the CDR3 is TGTGCCAGCAGCGGTTTGGCAGGGTCGGCAGATACGCAGTATTTT. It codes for CASSGLAGSADTQYF.

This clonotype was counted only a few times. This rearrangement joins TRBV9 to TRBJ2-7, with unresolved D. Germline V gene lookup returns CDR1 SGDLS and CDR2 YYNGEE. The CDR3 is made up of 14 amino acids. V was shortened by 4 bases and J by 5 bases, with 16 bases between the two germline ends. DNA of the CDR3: TGTGCCAGCAGCAACCGACTGAGTACGGACGAGCAGTACTTC. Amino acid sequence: CASSNRLSTDEQYF.

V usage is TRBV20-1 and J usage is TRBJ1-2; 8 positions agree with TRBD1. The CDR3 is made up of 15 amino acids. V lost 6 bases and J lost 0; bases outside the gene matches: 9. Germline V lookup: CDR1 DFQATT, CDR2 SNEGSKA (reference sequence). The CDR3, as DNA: TGCAGTGCAAGCCGGGACAGGCTTCCTAACTATGGCTACACCTTC. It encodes CSASRDRLPNYGYTF.

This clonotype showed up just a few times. Here the CDR3 DNA reads TGTGCCAGCAGTACCCCCGTCCAGGGGGCGCGGACTGAAGCTTTCTTT. Amino acid sequence: CASSTPVQGARTEAFF. The chain employs TRBV12-3 or TRBV12-4 and TRBJ1-1; 8 bases match TRBD1. The CDR3 sequence is 16 residues long. V lost 5 bases, J lost 5 bases, and 13 bases stayed unmatched.

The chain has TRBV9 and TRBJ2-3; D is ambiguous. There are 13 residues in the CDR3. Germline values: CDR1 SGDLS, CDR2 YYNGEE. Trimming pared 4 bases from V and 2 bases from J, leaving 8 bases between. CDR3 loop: CASSTDNTDTQYF. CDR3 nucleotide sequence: TGTGCCAGCAGCACTGATAACACAGATACGCAGTATTTT.

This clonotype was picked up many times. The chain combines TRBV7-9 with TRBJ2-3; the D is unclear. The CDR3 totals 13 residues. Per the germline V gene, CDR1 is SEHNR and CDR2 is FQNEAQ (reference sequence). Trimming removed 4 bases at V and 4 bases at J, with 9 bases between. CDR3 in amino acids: CASSSDVADTQYF. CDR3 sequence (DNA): TGTGCCAGCAGCTCAGATGTGGCAGATACGCAGTATTTT.

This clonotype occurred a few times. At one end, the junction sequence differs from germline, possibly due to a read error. In DNA, the CDR3 is TGTGCCAGCAGTTTAGCGGCAGGGCAAGAGACCCAGTACTTC. Translating it yields CASSLAAGQETQYF. The chain employs TRBV7-2 and TRBJ2-5, with D maybe TRBD2 (6 bases). Germline V gene sequence: CDR1 SGHTA, CDR2 FQGNSA. This CDR3 comprises 14 residues.

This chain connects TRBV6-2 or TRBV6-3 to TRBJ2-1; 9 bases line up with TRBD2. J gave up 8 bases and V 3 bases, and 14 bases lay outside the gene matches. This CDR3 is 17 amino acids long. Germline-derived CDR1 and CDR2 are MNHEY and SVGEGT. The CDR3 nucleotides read TGTGCCAGCAGTTATCTAGGGACTATGGCGGGGGGGCATGAGCAGTTCTTC. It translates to CASSYLGTMAGGHEQFF.

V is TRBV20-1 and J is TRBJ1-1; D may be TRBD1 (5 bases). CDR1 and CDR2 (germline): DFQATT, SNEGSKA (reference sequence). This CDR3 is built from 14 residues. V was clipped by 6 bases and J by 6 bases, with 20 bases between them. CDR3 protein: CSAQADGGSPEAFF. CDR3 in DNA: TGCAGTGCCCAAGCCGACGGGGGATCGCCTGAAGCTTTCTTT.

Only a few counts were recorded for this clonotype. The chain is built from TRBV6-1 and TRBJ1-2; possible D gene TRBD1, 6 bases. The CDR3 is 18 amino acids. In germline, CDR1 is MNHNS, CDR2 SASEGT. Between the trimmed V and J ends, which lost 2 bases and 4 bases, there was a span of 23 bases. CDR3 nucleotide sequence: TGTGCCAGCAGTGAACTTGCGGGGGCAGTCAATTACCGCTATGGCTACACCTTC. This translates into CASSELAGAVNYRYGYTF.

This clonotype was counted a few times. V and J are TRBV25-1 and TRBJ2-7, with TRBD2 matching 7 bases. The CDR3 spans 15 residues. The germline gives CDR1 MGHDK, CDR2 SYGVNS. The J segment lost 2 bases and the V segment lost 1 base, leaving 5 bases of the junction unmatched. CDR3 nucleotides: TGTGCCAGCAGTGAATGGGGGGGTACGACCTACGAGCAGTACTTC. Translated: CASSEWGGTTYEQYF.

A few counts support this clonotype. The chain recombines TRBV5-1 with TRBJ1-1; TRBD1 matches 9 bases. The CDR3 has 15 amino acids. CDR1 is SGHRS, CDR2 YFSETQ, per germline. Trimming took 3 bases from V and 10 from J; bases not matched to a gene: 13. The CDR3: CASSWGDRAVLRAFF. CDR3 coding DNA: TGCGCCAGCAGCTGGGGGGACAGGGCCGTTTTGAGAGCTTTCTTT.